The source of this T cell receptor (beta chain) is a study of Ad26.COV2.S vaccination and SARS-CoV-2 variants. General study points: Substantial post-vaccination breadth of spike-specific CD8+ and CD4+ T cell responses was reported. Compared with placebo recipients, vaccine recipients had higher spike-specific TCR breadth. Quantification of TCR breadth and depth may have yielded underestimates of total T cell responses.

The CDR3 sequence is 13 residues long. From germline, CDR1 is SGHVS and CDR2 FQNEAQ. Trimming left V 4 bases short and J 5 bases short, with 12 bases between. Treatment meaning: roughly 19 received Ad26.COV2.S at low or high dose, single or two shots; a few received placebo; per-sample allocation not given. The study sampled participants on day 63 after the first vaccine or placebo injection. Vaccination employed an Ad26 vector expressing the Wuhan-strain SARS-CoV-2 spike. The table came from immunoSEQ multiplex PCR; TCRdb's copy has only in-frame clones and leaves some out. The sample yields roughly 700,000 clones, roughly nine tenths seen once. Of note for this clone: Its antigen is not known.

The sample was peripheral blood, taken in a trial of Ad26.COV2.S vaccine versus placebo. V gene TRBV7-8 combines with J gene TRBJ2-7; D uncertain. This TCR was sampled from a person aged 18-60 years who received the Ad26.COV2.S COVID-19 vaccine or a placebo. This CDR3 reads CASSSAPGDEQYF. CDR3 sequence (DNA): TGTGCCAGCAGCTCCGCCCCCGGAGACGAGCAGTACTTC. Full variable domain (missing parts from reference TRBV7-8 and TRBJ2-7): GAGVSQSPRYKVAKRGQDVALRCDPISGHVSLFWYQQALGQGPEFLTYFQNEAQLDKSGLPSDRFFAERPEGSVSTLKIQRTQQEDSAVYLCASSSAPGDEQYFGPGTRLTVT.